This TCR beta chain was sequenced during a study of OX40 agonist ivuxolimab in advanced cancers. Study-wide results and limits: Relative to CD4+ cells, CD8+ T cells on average had more expanded clones.

Turning to this clone: What it recognizes is unknown.

The table came from immunoSEQ multiplex PCR; TCRdb's copy has only in-frame clones and leaves some out. The repertoire holds just under 45,000 clones, 80% seen once, with 4.2% in the top ten. This receptor was obtained from an adult with an advanced solid tumor such as melanoma, head and neck, liver or kidney cancer. The specimen comprised CD4+ or CD8+ T cells sorted from blood, sampled in a trial of the OX40 agonist ivuxolimab.

The CDR3: CASSPKRGFGTEAFF. The CDR3 DNA reads TGTGCCAGCAGTCCCAAGAGGGGTTTCGGCACTGAAGCTTTCTTT. The chain carries TRBV6-5 and TRBJ1-1; tentative D call: TRBD1 (5 bases). Looked up from germline, CDR1 is MNHEY and CDR2 is SVGAGI. V lost 5 bases, J lost 4 bases, and 17 bases lay in between. The CDR3 spans 15 residues.